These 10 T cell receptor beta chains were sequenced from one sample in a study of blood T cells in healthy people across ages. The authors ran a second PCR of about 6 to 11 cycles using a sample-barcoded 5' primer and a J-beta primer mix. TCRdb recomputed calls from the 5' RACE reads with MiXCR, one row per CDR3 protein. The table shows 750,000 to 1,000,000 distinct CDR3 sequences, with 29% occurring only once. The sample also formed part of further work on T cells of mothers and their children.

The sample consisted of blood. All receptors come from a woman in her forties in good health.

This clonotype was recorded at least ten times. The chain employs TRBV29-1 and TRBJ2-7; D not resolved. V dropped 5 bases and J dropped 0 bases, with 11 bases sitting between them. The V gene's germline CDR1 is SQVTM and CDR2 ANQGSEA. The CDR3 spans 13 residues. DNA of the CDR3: TGCAGCGTTAGGGTAATTGACTCCTACGAGCAGTACTTC. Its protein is CSVRVIDSYEQYF.

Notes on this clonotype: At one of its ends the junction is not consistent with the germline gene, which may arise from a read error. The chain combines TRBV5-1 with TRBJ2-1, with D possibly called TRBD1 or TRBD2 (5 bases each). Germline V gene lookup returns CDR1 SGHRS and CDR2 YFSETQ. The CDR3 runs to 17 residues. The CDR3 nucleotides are TGTGCCAGCAGCTCCCTTCGGGGCTCGAGCTCCTACAATGAGCAGTTCTTC. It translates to CASSSLRGSSSYNEQFF.

The CDR3 reads CASSLSLWEGTEAFF. The CDR3 coding sequence is TGCGCCAGCAGCTTAAGCCTCTGGGAGGGCACTGAAGCTTTCTTT. The chain joins TRBV5-1 to TRBJ1-1; no clear D gene. The V and J ends lost 2 bases and 4 bases respectively, with 15 bases between them. This CDR3 region has 15 residues. Germline CDR1 and CDR2: SGHRS and YFSETQ.

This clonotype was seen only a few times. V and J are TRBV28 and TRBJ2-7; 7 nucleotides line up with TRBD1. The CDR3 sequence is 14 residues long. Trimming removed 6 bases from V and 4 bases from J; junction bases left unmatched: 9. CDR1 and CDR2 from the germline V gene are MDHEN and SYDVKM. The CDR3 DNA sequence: TGTGCCAGCAGAACCTCTACAGGGGAGTACGAGCAGTACTTC. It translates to CASRTSTGEYEQYF.

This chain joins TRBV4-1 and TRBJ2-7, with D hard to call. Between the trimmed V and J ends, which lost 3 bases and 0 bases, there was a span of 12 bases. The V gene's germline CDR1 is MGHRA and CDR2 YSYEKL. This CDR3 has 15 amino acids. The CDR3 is CASSHFDANSYEQYF. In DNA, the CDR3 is TGCGCCAGCAGCCATTTCGACGCAAACTCCTACGAGCAGTACTTC.

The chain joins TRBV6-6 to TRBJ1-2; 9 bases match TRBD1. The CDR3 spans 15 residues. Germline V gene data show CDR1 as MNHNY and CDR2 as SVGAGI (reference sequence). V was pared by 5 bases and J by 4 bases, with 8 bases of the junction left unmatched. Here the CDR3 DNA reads TGTGCCAGCAGTGACTACAGGGGGCGCCCCTATGGCTACACCTTC. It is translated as CASSDYRGRPYGYTF.

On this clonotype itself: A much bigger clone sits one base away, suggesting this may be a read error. CDR3 loop: CASSLGRVTSYEQFF. The DNA of the CDR3 is TGTGCCAGCAGCTTAGGAAGGGTAACCTCCTACGAGCAGTTCTTC. The gene calls are TRBV7-2 and TRBJ2-7; D is ambiguous. The J call is uncertain, as TRBJ2-1 better fits the DNA end. The CDR3 spans 15 residues. CDR1 and CDR2 from the germline V gene are SGHTA and FQGNSA.

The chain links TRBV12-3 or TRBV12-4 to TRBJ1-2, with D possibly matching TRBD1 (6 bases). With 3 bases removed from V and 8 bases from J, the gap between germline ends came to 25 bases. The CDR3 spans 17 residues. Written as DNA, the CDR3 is TGTGCCAGCAGTTTTCTCGGCGGGAGGGGGGCGGTTCAAGGCTACACCTTC. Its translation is CASSFLGGRGAVQGYTF.

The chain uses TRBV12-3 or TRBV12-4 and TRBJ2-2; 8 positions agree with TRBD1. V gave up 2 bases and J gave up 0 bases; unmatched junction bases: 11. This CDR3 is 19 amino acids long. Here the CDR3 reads CASSLYLPLGQANTGELFF. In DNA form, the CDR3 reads TGTGCCAGCAGTTTATATCTCCCTCTGGGACAGGCGAACACCGGGGAGCTGTTTTTT.

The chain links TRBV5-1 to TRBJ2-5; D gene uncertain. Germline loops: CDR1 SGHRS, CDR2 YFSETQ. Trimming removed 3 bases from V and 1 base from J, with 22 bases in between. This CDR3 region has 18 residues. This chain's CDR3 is CASSSQPSSWVPQETQYF. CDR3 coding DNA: TGCGCCAGCAGCTCCCAACCGAGCTCCTGGGTCCCCCAAGAGACCCAGTACTTC.